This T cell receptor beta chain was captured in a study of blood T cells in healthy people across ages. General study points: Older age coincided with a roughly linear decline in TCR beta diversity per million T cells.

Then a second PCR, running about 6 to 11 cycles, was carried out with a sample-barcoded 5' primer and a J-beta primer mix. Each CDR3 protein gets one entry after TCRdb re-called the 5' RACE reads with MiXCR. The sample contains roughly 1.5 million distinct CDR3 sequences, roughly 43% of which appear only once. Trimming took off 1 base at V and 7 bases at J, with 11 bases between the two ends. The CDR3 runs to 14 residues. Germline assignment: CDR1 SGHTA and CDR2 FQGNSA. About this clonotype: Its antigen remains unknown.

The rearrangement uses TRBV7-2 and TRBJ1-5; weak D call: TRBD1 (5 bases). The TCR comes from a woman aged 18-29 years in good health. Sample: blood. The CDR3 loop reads CASSLVRAGQPQHF. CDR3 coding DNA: TGTGCCAGCAGCTTAGTCAGGGCTGGACAGCCCCAGCATTTT.